This passage covers 19 T cell receptor beta chains from one sample sequenced in a study of cytomegalovirus exposure and HLA in healthy donors (dated by TCRdb to about 2017). Libraries were constructed by the immunoSEQ multiplex PCR assay. For the multiplex PCR, a mixture combining 60 forward primers for TCR Vbeta segments and 13 reverse primers for TCR Jbeta segments was used. This is the immuneACCESS table as TCRdb keeps it, with only in-frame sequences that have V and J called. A part of the clones is gone; compared with another copy, unresolved V genes explain less than half, and the rest is unexplained. This sample has under 250,000 clones in its table, and 76% of those were observed once. Together, the top ten hold around 0.63% of the sample. The specimen sequenced was PBMCs. The receptors shown here come from a man aged 18-30 years in good health and CMV-seronegative.

The rearrangement links TRBV18 to TRBJ2-1, with a weak D call TRBD1 (6 bases). V was shortened by 3 bases and J by 3 bases, with 12 bases between the two germline ends. The CDR3 consists of 15 residues. The germline gives CDR1 KGHSH, CDR2 LQKENI. In DNA form, the CDR3 reads TGTGCCAGCTCACCTGACAGGCTTAGCTACAATGAGCAGTTCTTC. The encoded protein is CASSPDRLSYNEQFF.

The chain is built from TRBV5-4 and TRBJ2-5; the D is unclear. The J call may be in error: the DNA end matches TRBJ2-7 better. Germline-derived CDR1 and CDR2 are SGHNT and YYREEE (reference sequence). The CDR3 loop spans 11 amino acids. Here the CDR3 reads CASSSGYEQYF. The CDR3 nucleotides are TGTGCCAGCAGCTCAGGCTACGAGCAGTACTTC.

The sample holds a few counts of this clone. The chain employs TRBV19 and TRBJ2-2; 8 bases map to TRBD2. V was clipped by 5 bases and J by 0 bases; unmatched bases: 5. The CDR3 is 16 residues long. Looked up from germline, CDR1 is LNHDA and CDR2 is SQIVND (reference sequence). In DNA, the CDR3 is TGTGCCAGTAGTCCCAGTAGCGGGGCGAACACCGGGGAGCTGTTTTTT. This gives the protein CASSPSSGANTGELFF.

This chain uses TRBV19 with TRBJ2-5; D is perhaps TRBD1 (5 bases). Trimming took 6 bases from V and 1 from J, leaving 12 bases between them. This CDR3 has 14 residues. Germline CDR1 is LNHDA and CDR2 is SQIVND (reference sequence). CDR3 residues: CASSLWGSQETQYF. CDR3 bases: TGTGCCAGTAGCCTTTGGGGCTCCCAAGAGACCCAGTACTTC.

The chain has TRBV7-9 and TRBJ2-7; 7 nucleotides align to TRBD2. Germline CDR1 SEHNR, CDR2 FQNEAQ (reference sequence). The length of the CDR3 is 15 residues. Trimming cost V 7 bases and J 1 base; bases outside gene matches: 10. The CDR3 sequence is CASTTGPSGSYEQYF. CDR3 DNA: TGTGCCAGCACCACTGGGCCTAGCGGATCCTACGAGCAGTACTTC.

The chain employs TRBV7-9 and TRBJ2-1; possibly TRBD2 for D (6 bases). Trimming cost V 5 bases and J 8 bases, with 16 bases left between them. Germline CDR1 SEHNR, CDR2 FQNEAQ (reference sequence). The CDR3 sequence is 14 residues long. The CDR3 nucleotides read TGTGCCAGCAGCGCTAGCGTAATGAGGGATGAGCAGTTCTTC. Protein: CASSASVMRDEQFF.

The CDR3 reads CASSSKGAVTDTQYF. The CDR3 DNA reads as TGTGCCAGCAGTTCCAAAGGAGCGGTCACAGATACGCAGTATTTT. The rearrangement joins TRBV6-6 to TRBJ2-3, with a weak D call TRBD2 (5 bases). V lost 4 bases to trimming and J lost 2 bases, with 13 bases between them. Germline V gene sequence: CDR1 MNHNY, CDR2 SVGAGI (reference sequence). This CDR3 is 15 amino acids long.

The CDR3 DNA is TGCGCCAGCAGCGACCCGGGGGGGGCGCCGAACTATGGCTACACCTTC. This sequence encodes CASSDPGGAPNYGYTF. The rearrangement joins TRBV5-1 to TRBJ1-2; D might be TRBD1 (6 bases). Germline CDR1 reads SGHRS; CDR2 reads YFSETQ. The CDR3 length is 16 residues. V was pared by 4 bases and J by 2 bases, with 18 bases between.

This chain joins TRBV30 and TRBJ1-1, with D maybe TRBD1 (5 bases). With 8 bases removed from V and 1 base from J, the gap between germline ends came to 14 bases. Germline V gene sequence: CDR1 GTSNPN, CDR2 SVGIG (reference sequence). The CDR3 extends over 13 amino acids. CDR3 DNA sequence: TGTGCCCTCAGCGGGAGGGGGAACACTGAAGCTTTCTTT. This gives the protein CALSGRGNTEAFF.

The rearrangement joins TRBV19 to TRBJ2-3; TRBD1 matches at 9 bases. CDR3 length: 14 amino acids. Germline CDR1 reads LNHDA; CDR2 reads SQIVND (reference sequence). The V segment lost 6 bases and the J segment 1 base; nucleotides outside the gene matches: 2. The CDR3 sequence: CASRDRGRTDTQYF. For the CDR3, the DNA is TGTGCCAGTAGGGACAGGGGCCGCACAGATACGCAGTATTTT.

The CDR3 here is CASNIGGGGSTDTQYF. CDR3 sequence (DNA): TGTGCCAGCAACATTGGGGGGGGAGGGTCCACAGATACGCAGTATTTT. The chain combines TRBV5-5 with TRBJ2-3; 7 bases line up with TRBD2. V was clipped by 6 bases and J by 2 bases; unmatched bases: 12. The germline V gene has CDR1 SGHKS and CDR2 YYEKEE (reference sequence). This CDR3 has 16 residues.

This chain links TRBV27 with TRBJ2-5; TRBD1 aligns across 10 bases. CDR1 is MNHEY and CDR2 is SMNVEV in the germline V gene (reference sequence). V lost 5 bases and J lost 5; bases outside the gene matches: 11. The CDR3 runs to 16 residues. Written as DNA, the CDR3 is TGTGCCAGCAGTGCCCTCTCGACAGGGGGCGCGGAGACCCAGTACTTC. Residues: CASSALSTGGAETQYF.

CDR3 bases: TGTGCCAGCAGCTTAACTAGCCCTGGAGATACGCAGTATTTT. Translation gives CASSLTSPGDTQYF. The rearrangement joins TRBV7-9 to TRBJ2-3; D perhaps matches TRBD2 (6 bases). Germline CDR1 is SEHNR and CDR2 is FQNEAQ (reference sequence). The ends were cut back, 2 bases at V and 5 bases at J, with 11 bases in the middle. The CDR3 totals 14 residues.

The V call is TRBV5-1, the J call TRBJ2-7; 12 bases agree with TRBD2. The CDR3 is 16 residues long. The junction had 1 base not matched to a gene; V was cut back by 0 bases and J by 0 bases. Per germline, CDR1 SGHRS and CDR2 YFSETQ. As DNA, the CDR3 is TGCGCCAGCAGCTTGGGACTAGCGGGAGTCTCCTACGAGCAGTACTTC. Its protein is CASSLGLAGVSYEQYF.

This clone was found once. The chain joins TRBV7-3 to TRBJ2-1; 10 positions agree with TRBD2. The V gene's germline CDR1 is SGHTA and CDR2 FQGTGA. The CDR3 length is 18 residues. V shed 0 bases and J 6 bases; nucleotides not matched to a gene: 11. The CDR3 DNA reads as TGTGCCAGCAGCTTAACGCCCCCTAGCGGGAGTGCTAGCAATGAGCAGTTCTTC. It codes for CASSLTPPSGSASNEQFF. Variable domain in full (rest from reference TRBV7-3 and TRBJ2-1): GAGVSQTPSNKVTEKGKYVELRCDPISGHTALYWYRQSLGQGPEFLIYFQGTGAADDSGLPNDRFFAVRPEGSVSTLKIQRTERGDSAVYLCASSLTPPSGSASNEQFFGPGTRLTVL.

J is TRBJ1-4 and V is TRBV10-3, with TRBD1 matching 9 bases. Germline V CDR1 and CDR2: ENHRY, SYGVKD. Losses at the gene ends were 0 bases for V and 7 bases for J; bases not matched to a gene: 3. The length of the CDR3 is 15 residues. This chain's CDR3 is CAISESTGGAEKLFF. In nucleotides, the CDR3 is TGTGCCATCAGTGAGTCGACAGGGGGGGCTGAAAAACTGTTTTTT.

The CDR3 protein is CASNSPGQPYNEQFF. The DNA for the CDR3 is TGTGCCAGCAACTCCCCGGGACAGCCTTACAATGAGCAGTTCTTC. This chain connects TRBV28 to TRBJ2-1; 7 bases are a match to TRBD1. The V segment lost 7 bases and the J segment 4 bases; nucleotides outside the gene matches: 10. Germline V gives CDR1 MDHEN, CDR2 SYDVKM. The CDR3 contains 15 residues.

This clone was counted a few times. The chain couples TRBV29-1 to TRBJ1-1; 8 nucleotides agree with TRBD1. With 6 bases clipped from V and 0 bases from J, the junction kept 6 bases outside the gene matches. This CDR3 has 14 residues. The germline gives CDR1 SQVTM, CDR2 ANQGSEA. The CDR3 DNA is TGCAGCGTCGACCGGACAGGGATGAACACTGAAGCTTTCTTT. As protein: CSVDRTGMNTEAFF.

The rearrangement links TRBV27 to TRBJ1-1; D gene uncertain. CDR3 length: 13 residues. The germline CDR1 and CDR2 sequences are MNHEY and SMNVEV (reference sequence). The ends were cut back, 6 bases at V and 4 bases at J, with 12 bases in the middle. The CDR3 region has the DNA TGTGCCAGCAGATATCTGGGCATCACTGAAGCTTTCTTT. It translates to CASRYLGITEAFF.